The 30 T cell receptor beta chains in this list originate from one sample, sequenced in a study of blood T cell repertoires in COVID-19. Here immunoSEQ multiplex PCR was the method, and the copy in TCRdb shows in-frame clones only, minus some. The table records 150,000 to 200,000 clones, roughly 85% of them present only once. Sample: PBMCs or T cells enriched from blood (not recorded which). These receptors originate from a woman aged 45-65 years who had recovered from COVID-19.

The count of this clone is one. The chain uses TRBV11-3 and TRBJ1-5; tentative D call: TRBD1 (6 bases). The germline V gene encodes CDR1 SGHNT and CDR2 YENEEA. The CDR3 length is 15 residues. Trimming shortened V by 7 bases and J by 5 bases, and 18 bases separated the two germline ends. CDR3 sequence: CASTISGDGYQPQHF. DNA of the CDR3: TGTGCCAGCACCATTTCAGGGGACGGTTATCAGCCCCAGCATTTT.

This clone was seen a few times. The genes are TRBV29-1 and TRBJ2-1; the D is unclear. The length of the CDR3 is 12 residues. Germline-derived CDR1 and CDR2 are SQVTM and ANQGSEA. Trimming took off 6 bases at V and 7 bases at J, with 13 bases between the two ends. The DNA of the CDR3 is TGCAGCGTCCCGGTGCGATGGAATGAGCAGTTCTTC. This gives the protein CSVPVRWNEQFF.

V gene TRBV13 combines with J gene TRBJ1-3, with 7 bases identical to TRBD1. CDR1 and CDR2 from the germline V gene are PRHDT and FYEKMQ (reference sequence). Trimming at V came to 0 bases and at J to 1 base, leaving 6 bases not matched to a gene. The CDR3 runs 17 residues. CDR3 residues: CASSLGSTGLSGNTIYF. In DNA form, the CDR3 reads TGTGCCAGCAGCTTAGGCTCGACAGGGCTTTCTGGAAACACCATATATTTT.

The chain has TRBV18 and TRBJ2-3; 13 bases are shared with TRBD2. V was pared by 5 bases and J by 9 bases, with 5 bases of the junction left unmatched. The length of the CDR3 is 14 residues. Germline CDR1 and CDR2: KGHSH and LQKENI. The CDR3 bases are TGTGCCAGCTCAAGGACTAGCGGGAGTGACACGCAGTATTTT. Encoded protein: CASSRTSGSDTQYF.

The rearrangement links TRBV6-5 to TRBJ2-3; TRBD2 matches 13 bases. Germline V gene sequence: CDR1 MNHEY, CDR2 SVGAGI. V gave up 7 bases and J gave up 6 bases; unmatched junction bases: 4. This CDR3 has 14 amino acids. The CDR3: CASTPGLAGDTQYF. In DNA form, the CDR3 reads TGTGCCAGCACACCGGGACTAGCGGGGGATACGCAGTATTTT.

This clone has a single count. This chain connects TRBV28 to TRBJ2-7, with D perhaps matching TRBD2 (6 bases). This CDR3 is built from 13 residues. Trimming removed 2 bases at V and 5 bases at J, with 10 bases between. Germline CDR1 MDHEN, CDR2 SYDVKM. The CDR3 DNA is TGTGCCAGCAGTTTAGGAGGGCACCACGAGCAGTACGTC. Translation gives CASSLGGHHEQYV.

The chain links TRBV30 to TRBJ1-5, with a tentative D call TRBD1 (6 bases). CDR3 size: 16 residues. CDR1 is GTSNPN and CDR2 is SVGIG in the germline V gene (reference sequence). V dropped 5 bases and J dropped 0 bases, with 17 bases sitting between them. The CDR3 DNA sequence: TGTGCCTGGGCGGCGTCGGGACAAACTAGCAATCAGCCCCAGCATTTT. It translates to CAWAASGQTSNQPQHF.

The rearrangement uses TRBV7-3 and TRBJ2-1; 10 bases fit TRBD1. V gave up 2 bases and J gave up 6 bases; unmatched junction bases: 4. The CDR3 consists of 15 residues. Germline-derived CDR1 and CDR2 are SGHTA and FQGTGA. The CDR3 region has the DNA TGTGCCAGCAGCTTATCGGGACAGGGGAGCAATGAGCAGTTCTTC. It specifies CASSLSGQGSNEQFF.

The V and J genes are TRBV5-1 and TRBJ1-4, with 8 bases lining up with TRBD1. The trim removed 2 bases at V and 8 bases at J, leaving 8 bases unmatched. The CDR3 runs 15 residues. In germline, CDR1 is SGHRS, CDR2 YFSETQ. CDR3 region: CASSLSDRVGEKLFF. Written as DNA, the CDR3 is TGCGCCAGCAGCTTATCGGACAGGGTTGGCGAAAAACTGTTTTTT. Based on the CDR3 plus reference TRBV5-1 and TRBJ1-4, the full variable domain is KAGVTQTPRYLIKTRGQQVTLSCSPISGHRSVSWYQQTPGQGLQFLFEYFSETQRNKGNFPGRFSGRQFSNSRSEMNVSTLELGDSALYLCASSLSDRVGEKLFFGSGTQLSVL.

This clone turned up a few times. V is TRBV4-3 and J is TRBJ2-1, with TRBD2 matching 8 bases. The germline V gene has CDR1 LGHNA and CDR2 YSLEER. The CDR3 is made up of 19 amino acids. V lost 5 bases to trimming and J lost 0 bases; unmatched junction nucleotides: 15. CDR3 residues: CASSARLLYGRGSYNEQFF. The DNA for the CDR3 is TGCGCCAGCAGCGCCCGCCTCCTTTACGGGAGGGGCTCCTACAATGAGCAGTTCTTC.

The chain links TRBV4-1 to TRBJ2-3; 7 bases fit TRBD1. The CDR3 loop spans 15 amino acids. CDR1 and CDR2 (germline): MGHRA, YSYEKL. The V and J ends lost 1 base and 4 bases, in that order; junction bases with no gene match: 5. CDR3 region: CASSQVLTGADTQYF. The CDR3 DNA follows: TGCGCCAGCAGCCAAGTGCTTACAGGGGCAGATACGCAGTATTTT.

The chain carries TRBV6-2 or TRBV6-3 and TRBJ2-1, with D unclear. The ends were cut back, 2 bases at V and 0 bases at J, with 2 bases in the middle. CDR1 is MNHEY and CDR2 is SVGEGT in the germline V gene. There are 13 residues in the CDR3. The CDR3 region has the DNA TGTGCCAGCAGTTACCGCTCCTACAATGAGCAGTTCTTC. This codes for CASSYRSYNEQFF.

Regarding this clone: Distinct nucleotide sequences in the sample also encode this CDR3. This chain joins TRBV20-1 and TRBJ1-2, with D perhaps TRBD1 (5 bases). Per the germline V gene, CDR1 is DFQATT and CDR2 is SNEGSKA (reference sequence). With 6 bases removed from V and 2 bases from J, the gap between germline ends came to 7 bases. This CDR3 has 11 residues. In DNA, the CDR3 is TGCAGTGCCGGGGGGAACTATGGCTACACCTTC. Its translation is CSAGGNYGYTF.

This clone has just a few counts. V is TRBV28 and J is TRBJ1-2; possibly TRBD1 for D (5 bases). Trimming shortened V by 8 bases and J by 8 bases, and 12 bases separated the two germline ends. The CDR3 totals 11 residues. The germline CDR1 and CDR2 sequences are MDHEN and SYDVKM. CDR3 bases: TGTGCCAGCTCTTCTACAGGCGGCTACACCTTC. Amino acid sequence: CASSSTGGYTF.

This chain connects TRBV7-9 to TRBJ1-1; unclear D gene. The CDR3 has 15 amino acids. CDR1 and CDR2 from the germline V gene are SEHNR and FQNEAQ (reference sequence). V was clipped by 4 bases and J by 1 base, with 13 bases between them. Here the CDR3 DNA reads TGTGCCAGCAGCTCACCGACAATATGGAACACTGAAGCTTTCTTT. Its translation: CASSSPTIWNTEAFF.

The genes are TRBV28 and TRBJ1-3; D might be TRBD1 (6 bases). The CDR3 extends over 14 amino acids. V shed 3 bases and J shed 4 bases, with 10 bases lying between them. Germline CDR1 reads MDHEN; CDR2 reads SYDVKM. The CDR3, as DNA: TGTGCCAGCAGTTTTACAGGGTCGGGAAACACCATATATTTT. Protein sequence: CASSFTGSGNTIYF.

The rearrangement links TRBV27 to TRBJ2-7; D is unresolved. The germline V gene encodes CDR1 MNHEY and CDR2 SMNVEV (reference sequence). Trimming cost V 2 bases and J 5 bases, with 13 bases left between them. The CDR3 loop spans 14 amino acids. CDR3 bases: TGTGCCAGCAGTTTAAGCTCCAGGTTCCACGAGCAGTACGTC. Translated, it gives CASSLSSRFHEQYV.

This chain joins TRBV9 and TRBJ2-1, with a tentative D call TRBD1 (5 bases). Germline CDR1 is SGDLS and CDR2 is YYNGEE. V was cut by 0 bases and J by 5 bases, with 6 bases left in between. The CDR3 covers 13 residues. CDR3 sequence: CASSVEGDNEQFF. In nucleotides, the CDR3 is TGTGCCAGCAGCGTAGAAGGGGACAATGAGCAGTTCTTC.

This clone was recorded only once. V and J are TRBV6-2 or TRBV6-3 and TRBJ1-5; 9 nucleotides agree with TRBD1. The junction had 1 base not matched to a gene; V was cut back by 6 bases and J by 7 bases. Germline values: CDR1 MNHEY, CDR2 SVGEGT. This CDR3 is built from 12 residues. As DNA, the CDR3 is TGTGCCAGCAGCGGACAGGGGCAGCCCCAGCATTTT. Amino acids: CASSGQGQPQHF.

The chain couples TRBV4-3 to TRBJ1-1, with D perhaps matching TRBD1 (6 bases). The CDR3 is 16 residues long. The germline CDR1 and CDR2 sequences are LGHNA and YSLEER. The ends were cut back, 1 base at V and 5 bases at J, with 17 bases in the middle. The CDR3 DNA reads as TGCGCCAGCAGCCAAGGAGAGACAGGTTCTGGAACTGAAGCTTTCTTT. Protein: CASSQGETGSGTEAFF.

The V call is TRBV5-5, the J call TRBJ1-5; no firm D call. With 3 bases removed from V and 4 bases from J, the gap between germline ends came to 11 bases. From germline, CDR1 is SGHKS and CDR2 YYEKEE (reference sequence). The CDR3 is made up of 14 amino acids. CDR3: CASSYSGSNQPQHF. CDR3 coding DNA: TGTGCCAGCAGCTACAGCGGTTCTAATCAGCCCCAGCATTTT.

This clone was detected only a few times. The V gene is TRBV4-3, the J gene TRBJ1-1; 8 bases align to TRBD1. This CDR3 has 16 residues. The germline V gene encodes CDR1 LGHNA and CDR2 YSLEER. After removal of 4 bases from V and 5 bases from J, the junction contained 12 bases not matched to a gene. The CDR3 reads CASSPGTGSMVTEAFF. The CDR3 bases are TGCGCCAGCAGCCCAGGGACAGGTAGTATGGTGACTGAAGCTTTCTTT.

This clone has more than one count but fewer than ten. The V gene is TRBV27, the J gene TRBJ1-2; 8 nucleotides align to TRBD1. CDR1 and CDR2 (germline): MNHEY, SMNVEV (reference sequence). Losses at the gene ends were 6 bases for V and 5 bases for J; bases not matched to a gene: 5. The CDR3 runs 13 residues. DNA for the CDR3: TGTGCCAGCAGGAGGACAGGGAAGTATGGCTACACCTTC. This gives the protein CASRRTGKYGYTF.

The J gene is TRBJ2-5, the V gene TRBV11-3; D perhaps matches TRBD1 (6 bases). With 5 bases removed from V and 5 bases from J, the gap between germline ends came to 12 bases. Germline assignment: CDR1 SGHNT and CDR2 YENEEA. The CDR3 consists of 13 residues. This CDR3 is CASSRTDDETQYF. Here the CDR3 DNA reads TGTGCCAGCAGCCGGACAGATGACGAGACCCAGTACTTC.

J is TRBJ1-4 and V is TRBV5-5, with TRBD1 identical over 8 bases. The germline CDR1 and CDR2 sequences are SGHKS and YYEKEE (reference sequence). Trimming removed 4 bases from V and 8 bases from J; junction bases left unmatched: 10. The CDR3 is made up of 15 amino acids. This CDR3 is CASSPAGGAGEKLFF. CDR3 DNA: TGTGCCAGCAGCCCAGCAGGGGGCGCGGGGGAAAAACTGTTTTTT.

The chain has TRBV30 and TRBJ2-2; no reliable D call. The germline V and J ends were trimmed by 0 bases and 4 bases, with 12 bases remaining between them. The germline gives CDR1 GTSNPN, CDR2 SVGIG (reference sequence). The CDR3 sequence is 15 residues long. The CDR3 protein is CAWSVRGVLTGELFF. CDR3 coding DNA: TGTGCCTGGAGTGTACGAGGAGTCCTCACCGGGGAGCTGTTTTTT.

The chain uses TRBV20-1 and TRBJ2-1; TRBD2 matches at 7 bases. V lost 4 bases to trimming and J lost 9 bases; unmatched junction nucleotides: 0. The CDR3 runs 10 residues. The germline gives CDR1 DFQATT, CDR2 SNEGSKA (reference sequence). The CDR3 DNA reads as TGCAGTGCTAAGCGGGGTGAGCAGTTCTTC. It yields the protein CSAKRGEQFF.

The V call is TRBV7-2, the J call TRBJ1-1; D is ambiguous. Germline-derived CDR1 and CDR2 are SGHTA and FQGNSA. V was trimmed by 3 bases and J by 1 base, leaving 12 bases between them. The CDR3 runs 15 residues. The chain's CDR3 is CASSLRFGANTEAFF. CDR3 bases: TGTGCCAGCAGCTTGCGCTTTGGAGCGAACACTGAAGCTTTCTTT.

The V call is TRBV18, the J call TRBJ2-1, with 8 bases that match TRBD2. The CDR3 covers 15 residues. The V gene end was trimmed by 0 bases and the J gene end by 7 bases; junction bases not matched to a gene: 5. The V gene's germline CDR1 is KGHSH and CDR2 LQKENI. The CDR3 DNA reads TGTGCCAGCTCACCACCGGGACTAGTTAAGAATGAGCAGTTCTTC. Translation gives CASSPPGLVKNEQFF.

The V call is TRBV3-1 (or the pseudogene TRBV3-2), the J call TRBJ2-3; 8 bases fit TRBD2. The germline CDR1 and CDR2 sequences are LGHDT and YNNKEL (reference sequence). This CDR3 region has 14 residues. V shed 0 bases, J shed 4 bases, and the junction held 0 bases outside the gene matches. CDR3 DNA: TGTGCCAGCAGCCAAGAGGGACTAGCAGATACGCAGTATTTT. Amino acids: CASSQEGLADTQYF.